Included here is one T cell receptor (beta chain) sequence, with context. The antigen remains undetermined. Next came a second PCR, run for about 7 to 12 cycles, which used a sample-barcoded 5' primer along with a J-beta primer mix. Each cDNA molecule carried a tag from a template-switch adaptor that contained 12 random nucleotides. TCRdb called the 5' RACE reads again in MiXCR, with one record for every CDR3 protein. The data show about 640,000 distinct CDR3 sequences, around three fifths seen once. The data were taken from a study of blood T cells in healthy people across ages. Background on the study: For every two T cells, template switching captured about one barcoded beta molecule. Whole-study results and caveats: Age brought a roughly linear fall in TCR beta diversity measured per million T cells. Diversity was higher, and naive CD4+ cells more numerous, in long-lived donors than in aged donors.

The CDR3 loop spans 16 amino acids. In germline, CDR1 is DFQATT, CDR2 SNEGSKA (reference sequence). Unmatched junction bases numbered 14, after V lost 2 bases and J lost 9 bases. The chain carries TRBV20-1 and TRBJ2-1; 9 bases fit TRBD2. Sequencing used blood. This TCR was sampled from a man aged 55 to 70 in good health. CDR3 in amino acids: CSARPRGSGGRGEQFF. The CDR3 coding sequence is TGCAGTGCTAGACCCCGAGGTAGCGGGGGCCGGGGTGAGCAGTTCTTC.